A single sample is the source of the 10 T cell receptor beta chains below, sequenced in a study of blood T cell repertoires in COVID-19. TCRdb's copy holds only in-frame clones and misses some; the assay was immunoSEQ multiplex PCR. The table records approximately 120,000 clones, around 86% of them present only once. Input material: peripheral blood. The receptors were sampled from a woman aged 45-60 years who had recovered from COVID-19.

The CDR3 nucleotides are TGTGCCACCAGTGGTGAAGGCGGTCCCGGGGAGCTGTTTTTT. Protein sequence: CATSGEGGPGELFF. The rearrangement joins TRBV24-1 to TRBJ2-2, with D uncertain. V dropped 5 bases and J dropped 6 bases, with 12 bases sitting between them. The CDR3 runs to 14 residues. CDR1 and CDR2 (germline): KGHDR, SFDVKD.

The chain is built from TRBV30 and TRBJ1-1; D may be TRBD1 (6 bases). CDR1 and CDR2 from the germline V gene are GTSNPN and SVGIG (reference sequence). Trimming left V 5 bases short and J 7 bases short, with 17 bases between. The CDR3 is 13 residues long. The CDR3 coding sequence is TGTGCCTGGGCTACAGGGTTAGAGGGTGAAGCTTTCTTT. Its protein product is CAWATGLEGEAFF.

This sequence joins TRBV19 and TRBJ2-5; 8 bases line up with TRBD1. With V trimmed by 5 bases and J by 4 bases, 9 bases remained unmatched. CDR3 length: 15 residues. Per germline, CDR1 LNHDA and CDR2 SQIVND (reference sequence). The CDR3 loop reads CASSDLGQGVETQYF. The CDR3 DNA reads TGTGCCAGTAGTGACCTAGGACAGGGAGTAGAGACCCAGTACTTC.

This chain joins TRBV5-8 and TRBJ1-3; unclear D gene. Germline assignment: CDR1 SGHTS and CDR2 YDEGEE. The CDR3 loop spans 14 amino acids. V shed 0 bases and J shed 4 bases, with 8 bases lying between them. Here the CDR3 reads CASSLGQSGNTIYF. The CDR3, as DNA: TGTGCCAGCAGCTTGGGACAATCAGGAAACACCATATATTTT.

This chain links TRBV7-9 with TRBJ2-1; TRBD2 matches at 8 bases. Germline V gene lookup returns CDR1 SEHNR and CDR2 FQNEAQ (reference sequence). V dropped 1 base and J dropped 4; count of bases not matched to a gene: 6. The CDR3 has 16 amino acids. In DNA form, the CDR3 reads TGTGCCAGCAGCTTAGGTCATAGCGGGGAGTACAATGAGCAGTTCTTC. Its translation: CASSLGHSGEYNEQFF.

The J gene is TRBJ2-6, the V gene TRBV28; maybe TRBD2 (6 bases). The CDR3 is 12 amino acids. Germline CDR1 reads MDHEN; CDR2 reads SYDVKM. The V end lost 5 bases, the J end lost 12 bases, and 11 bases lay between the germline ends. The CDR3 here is CASSPWGGVLTF. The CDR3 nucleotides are TGTGCCAGCAGTCCTTGGGGAGGCGTCCTGACTTTC.

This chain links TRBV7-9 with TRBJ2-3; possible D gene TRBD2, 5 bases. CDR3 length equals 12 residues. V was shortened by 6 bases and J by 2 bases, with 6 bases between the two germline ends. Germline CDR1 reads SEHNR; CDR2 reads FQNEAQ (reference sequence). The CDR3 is CASRRDTDTQYF. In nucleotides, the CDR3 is TGTGCCAGCAGGAGGGACACAGATACGCAGTATTTT.

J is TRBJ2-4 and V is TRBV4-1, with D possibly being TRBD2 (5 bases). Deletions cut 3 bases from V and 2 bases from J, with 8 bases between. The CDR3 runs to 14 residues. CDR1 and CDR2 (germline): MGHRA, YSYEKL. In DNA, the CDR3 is TGCGCCAGCAGCCATCCCGGGACCAAAAACATTCAGTACTTC. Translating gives CASSHPGTKNIQYF.

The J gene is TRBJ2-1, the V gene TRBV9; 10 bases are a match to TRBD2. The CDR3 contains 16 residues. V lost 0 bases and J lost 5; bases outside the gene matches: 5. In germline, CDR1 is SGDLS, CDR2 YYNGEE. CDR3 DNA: TGTGCCAGCAGCGTAGGGACTAGCGGAAGAAACAATGAGCAGTTCTTC. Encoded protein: CASSVGTSGRNNEQFF. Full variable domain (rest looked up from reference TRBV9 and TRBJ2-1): DSGVTQTPKHLITATGQRVTLRCSPRSGDLSVYWYQQSLDQGLQFLIQYYNGEERAKGNILERFSAQQFPDLHSELNLSSLELGDSALYFCASSVGTSGRNNEQFFGPGTRLTVL.

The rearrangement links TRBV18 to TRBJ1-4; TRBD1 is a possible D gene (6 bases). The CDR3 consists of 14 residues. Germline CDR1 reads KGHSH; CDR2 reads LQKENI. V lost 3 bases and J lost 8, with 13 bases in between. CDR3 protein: CASSPRGGREKLFF. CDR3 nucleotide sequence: TGTGCCAGCTCACCCCGGGGGGGGCGAGAAAAACTGTTTTTT.